Listed below are T cell receptor beta chains from one sample, sequenced in a study of T-cell memory formation after mild COVID-19. MiXCR, applied by TCRdb to the 5' RACE reads, yields one record per CDR3 protein. The profile shows 400,000 to 500,000 distinct CDR3 sequences, 20% of them singletons. Sample: PBMCs or a T cell subset sorted from them (not recorded which). These receptors were obtained from an adult woman who had mild COVID-19 (a few samples of this study predate the infection). Cell type and time point are not known. The CDR3 runs from the conserved cysteine through the conserved F or W. Each record gives: J gene, V gene, clone size, D gene, CDR3 protein, CDR3 DNA. D genes are given only for firm matches. The size entry is marked missing in some rows and otherwise reads once, few, many or a size class.

>TRBJ1-2|TRBV7-2|-|-
CASSLTVMGGYTF
TGTGCCAGCAGTCTCACCGTTATGGGTGGCTACACCTTC
>TRBJ2-2|TRBV30|few|-
CAWSGWGAGELFF
TGTGCCTGGAGCGGATGGGGGGCCGGGGAGCTGTTTTTT
>TRBJ2-3|TRBV7-9|many|-
CASSLGHTDTQYF
TGTGCCAGCAGCTTGGGACACACAGATACGCAGTATTTT
>TRBJ2-1|TRBV7-2|few|-
CASSFGGTGNEQFF
TGTGCCAGCAGCTTTGGCGGGACCGGGAATGAGCAGTTCTTC
>TRBJ1-6|TRBV7-2|few|-
CASSFPAGSNSPLHF
TGTGCCAGCAGCTTTCCTGCCGGGTCCAATTCACCCCTCCACTTT
>TRBJ1-1|TRBV5-1|-|-
CASSLETEAFF
TGCGCCAGCAGCTTGGAAACTGAAGCTTTCTTT
>TRBJ1-2|TRBV27|few|-
CASSSEGTGLLGGYTF
TGTGCCAGCAGTTCGGAGGGGACCGGCCTTTTGGGGGGCTACACCTTC
>TRBJ2-5|TRBV6-6|-|TRBD2
CASSGVAGQETQYF
TGTGCCAGCAGTGGCGTAGCGGGGCAAGAGACCCAGTACTTC
>TRBJ2-1|TRBV5-5|-|-
CASSLLGEPYNEQFF
TGTGCCAGCAGCTTACTTGGGGAACCGTACAATGAGCAGTTCTTC
>TRBJ1-3|TRBV4-1|-|-
CASSRLGVSGNTIYF
TGCGCCAGCAGCCGATTGGGGGTCTCTGGAAACACCATATATTTT
>TRBJ2-7|TRBV29-1|few|-
CSVEQGPQEQYF
TGCAGCGTTGAACAGGGGCCCCAAGAGCAGTACTTC
>TRBJ2-7|TRBV5-1|few|-
CASSWASGDEQYF
TGCGCCAGCAGCTGGGCGTCGGGGGACGAGCAGTACTTC
>TRBJ1-1|TRBV5-1|-|-
CASSPFTARTEAFF
TGCGCCAGCAGCCCCTTTACTGCCAGGACTGAAGCTTTCTTT
>TRBJ2-5|TRBV6-2/TRBV6-3|-|-
CASSYTGAETQYF
TGTGCCAGCAGCTACACCGGGGCCGAGACCCAGTACTTC
>TRBJ2-7|TRBV24-1|-|-
CATQFGNEQYF
TGTGCCACTCAGTTCGGGAACGAGCAGTACTTC
>TRBJ2-7|TRBV15|few|-
CATSRDWKGDEQYF
TGTGCCACCAGCAGAGATTGGAAAGGGGACGAGCAGTACTTC
>TRBJ2-7|TRBV3-1|-|TRBD1
CASSQDHGQGSYEQYF
TGTGCCAGCAGCCAAGATCACGGACAGGGGTCCTACGAGCAGTACTTC